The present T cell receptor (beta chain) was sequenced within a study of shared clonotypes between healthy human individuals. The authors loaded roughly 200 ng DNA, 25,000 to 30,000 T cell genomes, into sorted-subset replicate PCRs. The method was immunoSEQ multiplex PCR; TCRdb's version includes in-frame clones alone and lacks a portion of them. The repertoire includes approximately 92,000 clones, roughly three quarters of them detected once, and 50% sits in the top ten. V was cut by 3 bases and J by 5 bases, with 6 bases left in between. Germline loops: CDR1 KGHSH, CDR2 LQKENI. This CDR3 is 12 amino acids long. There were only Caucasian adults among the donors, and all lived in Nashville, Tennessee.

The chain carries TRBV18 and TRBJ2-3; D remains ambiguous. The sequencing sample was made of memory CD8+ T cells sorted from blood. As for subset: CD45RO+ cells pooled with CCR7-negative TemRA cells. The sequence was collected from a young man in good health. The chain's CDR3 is CASSPGRDTQYF. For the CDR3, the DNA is TGTGCCAGCTCACCGGGCCGAGATACGCAGTATTTT.